These 16 T cell receptor beta chains came from one sample sequenced in a study of blood T cell repertoires in COVID-19. Method: immunoSEQ multiplex PCR; TCRdb's copy keeps in-frame clones and lacks some. The sample includes around 300,000 clones, 75% to 90% seen only once; the top ten take roughly 2.6%. The specimen sequenced was PBMCs or T cells enriched from blood (not recorded which). The origin of the receptors is a woman in her forties or fifties who had recovered from COVID-19.

This rearrangement joins TRBV2 to TRBJ1-4; D uncertain. The germline CDR1 and CDR2 sequences are SNHLY and FYNNEI. The CDR3 is 13 amino acids. V lost 6 bases and J 7 bases, leaving 12 bases between the germline ends. In nucleotides, the CDR3 is TGTGCCAGCAGGGGGAGGGCCCTTGAAAAACTGTTTTTT. It encodes CASRGRALEKLFF.

The chain carries TRBV30 and TRBJ1-4; 7 bases are shared with TRBD1. The CDR3 extends over 12 amino acids. V was pared by 0 bases and J by 15 bases, with 7 bases of the junction left unmatched. CDR1 is GTSNPN and CDR2 is SVGIG in the germline V gene (reference sequence). CDR3 DNA sequence: TGTGCCTGGAGTGTATCAGGGGGTACGGTGTTTTTT. This codes for CAWSVSGGTVFF.

This chain links TRBV30 with TRBJ2-2; 7 bases agree with TRBD1. V lost 2 bases and J lost 6; bases outside the gene matches: 9. CDR1 is GTSNPN and CDR2 is SVGIG in the germline V gene (reference sequence). The CDR3 runs to 15 residues. Here the CDR3 reads CAWSTRGLPSGELFF. CDR3 bases: TGTGCCTGGAGTACGAGGGGGCTTCCATCCGGGGAGCTGTTTTTT.

The chain is built from TRBV25-1 and TRBJ1-2; 8 bases map to TRBD1. From germline, CDR1 is MGHDK and CDR2 SYGVNS. CDR3 length: 13 amino acids. J was trimmed by 0 bases and V by 6 bases; bases with no gene match: 0. The CDR3 bases are TGTGCCAGCAGGGGACAGGCTAACTATGGCTACACCTTC. It encodes CASRGQANYGYTF.

The chain is built from TRBV7-2 and TRBJ2-7; 10 bases are a match to TRBD2. This CDR3 comprises 15 residues. Germline V gives CDR1 SGHTA, CDR2 FQGNSA. V was clipped by 5 bases and J by 3 bases; unmatched bases: 7. CDR3 in amino acids: CASSRSWTSGYEQYF. The CDR3 nucleotides read TGTGCCAGCAGCAGATCCTGGACTAGCGGCTACGAGCAGTACTTC.

This chain links TRBV5-1 with TRBJ2-7, with 11 bases matching TRBD1. Germline CDR1 reads SGHRS; CDR2 reads YFSETQ. Trimming took 5 bases from V and 4 from J; bases not matched to a gene: 11. This CDR3 is 16 amino acids long. CDR3 amino acids: CASSIDRTGGRYEQYF. CDR3 bases: TGCGCCAGCAGTATCGATCGGACAGGGGGCAGGTACGAGCAGTACTTC.

CDR3 in amino acids: CASRRTGGSYNSPLHF. The CDR3 region has the DNA TGCGCCAGCAGGCGGACAGGGGGCTCCTATAATTCACCCCTCCACTTT. V and J are TRBV5-1 and TRBJ1-6; 10 bases are shared with TRBD1. V shed 5 bases, J shed 0 bases, and the junction held 2 bases outside the gene matches. This CDR3 has 16 residues. Germline loops: CDR1 SGHRS, CDR2 YFSETQ.

Notes on this clone: It is unclear where the CDR3 begins or ends on the DNA, so no DNA is shown, and the CDR3 is as TCRdb lists it. The chain links TRBV30 to TRBJ2-7; TRBD2 is the table's D call and was not checked against the DNA. The germline gives CDR1 GTSNPN, CDR2 SVGIG (reference sequence). The CDR3 is 13 amino acids in total, end residues counted. The CDR3 loop reads CAWSVGGGAWWYF.

The chain employs TRBV19 and TRBJ1-6; D might be TRBD1 (5 bases). The V end was cut by 3 bases, the J end by 8 bases, with 11 bases between. The CDR3 is 14 residues long. Germline loops: CDR1 LNHDA, CDR2 SQIVND (reference sequence). This CDR3 is CASSIEPGYSPLHF. CDR3 nucleotides: TGTGCCAGTAGTATTGAGCCAGGGTATTCACCCCTCCACTTT.

CDR3 amino acids: CASSQERTSGRVDTQYF. The CDR3 nucleotides are TGTGCCAGCAGCCAAGAGCGGACTAGCGGGAGAGTAGATACGCAGTATTTT. This chain joins TRBV3-1 (or the pseudogene TRBV3-2) and TRBJ2-3; 13 bases are shared with TRBD2. In germline, CDR1 is LGHDT, CDR2 YNNKEL (reference sequence). This CDR3 region has 17 residues. V shed 0 bases and J 5 bases; nucleotides not matched to a gene: 5.

The chain carries TRBV9 and TRBJ2-5; weak D call: TRBD1 (6 bases). Trimming took off 0 bases at V and 0 bases at J, with 12 bases between the two ends. The CDR3 has 16 residues. CDR1 and CDR2 from the germline V gene are SGDLS and YYNGEE. CDR3 region: CASSVGGQMYQETQYF. The DNA for the CDR3 is TGTGCCAGCAGCGTAGGTGGACAGATGTACCAAGAGACCCAGTACTTC.

V and J are TRBV12-5 and TRBJ2-3; perhaps TRBD1 as D (5 bases). Germline assignment: CDR1 LGHNT and CDR2 FRNRAP. CDR3 length: 13 residues. Trimming removed 0 bases from V and 4 bases from J, with 5 bases in between. CDR3 nucleotide sequence: TGTGCTAGTGGTTTGGTAGGGGCAGATACGCAGTATTTT. It yields the protein CASGLVGADTQYF.

This clone has only one observation. The chain employs TRBV7-2 and TRBJ2-6; 7 nucleotides match TRBD1. Trimming took 6 bases from V and 2 from J; bases not matched to a gene: 10. CDR1 SGHTA and CDR2 FQGNSA come from the germline V gene. The CDR3 loop spans 17 amino acids. This CDR3 reads CASSSRGQSTGANVLTF. CDR3 DNA: TGTGCCAGCAGTTCTCGGGGACAGTCAACTGGGGCCAACGTCCTGACTTTC. Supplemented by reference TRBV7-2 and TRBJ2-6, the full variable domain reads GAGVSQSPSNKVTEKGKDVELRCDPISGHTALYWYRQSLGQGLEFLIYFQGNSAPDKSGLPSDRFSAERTGGSVSTLTIQRTQQEDSAVYLCASSSRGQSTGANVLTFGAGSRLTVL.

The chain recombines TRBV9 with TRBJ1-6; 7 bases agree with TRBD1. CDR3 length: 15 amino acids. The germline CDR1 and CDR2 sequences are SGDLS and YYNGEE. Trimming removed 0 bases from V and 9 bases from J; junction bases left unmatched: 6. The CDR3 nucleotides read TGTGCCAGCAGCGTAGCGGGGGCAGGGGGTTCACCCCTCCACTTT. Its protein product is CASSVAGAGGSPLHF.

This clone was picked up a small number of times. The chain joins TRBV5-4 to TRBJ2-7; TRBD2 might be the D (5 bases). Trimming stripped 4 bases from V and 7 bases from J, with 15 bases between. Germline V lookup: CDR1 SGHNT, CDR2 YYREEE (reference sequence). The CDR3 extends over 13 amino acids. The CDR3 coding sequence is TGTGCCAGCAGCACCCCGGACCCGGGGGAGCAGTACTTC. It encodes CASSTPDPGEQYF.

V usage is TRBV24-1 and J usage is TRBJ2-5, with TRBD1 identical over 7 bases. Trimming removed 3 bases from V and 4 bases from J; junction bases left unmatched: 7. The CDR3 is 15 amino acids. Germline V gene lookup returns CDR1 KGHDR and CDR2 SFDVKD. CDR3: CATSDQRGLPETQYF. CDR3 nucleotide sequence: TGTGCCACCAGTGATCAGAGGGGGCTTCCAGAGACCCAGTACTTC.